These T cell receptor beta chains were read from a single sample in a study of T-cell reconstitution after alpha-beta-depleted transplantation in children. One entry per CDR3 protein results from TCRdb running MiXCR on the PCR reads. This sample carries about 870,000 distinct CDR3 sequences, 16% of them seen once, and the ten largest clones take about 5%. Sample: PBMCs, mostly from graft donor cells, taken 360 days after TCRalphabeta/CD19-depleted stem cell transplant. The receptors come from a male patient between 10 and 17 years old who had a stem cell transplant for acute lymphoblastic leukemia, so the T cells may come from the graft donor. Each CDR3 is given with its conserved first and last residue. Clone size is stated in some rows and not others, as once, few, many or a class when expanded.

CATSRDLPSSYEQYF,few,TRBJ2-7,TRBV15
CAISESGWWKTQYF,NA,TRBJ2-5,TRBV10-3
CASSSPDRFTGELFF,few,TRBJ2-2,TRBV9
CASSSQRTVSGNTIYF,few,TRBJ1-3,TRBV6-5
CASSPDSSTDTQYF,NA,TRBJ2-3,TRBV18
CASSSQAGGGYEQYF,NA,TRBJ2-7,TRBV5-1
CASSSRAGALQETQYF,NA,TRBJ2-5,TRBV5-1
CASSLTQKYEQYF,NA,TRBJ2-7,TRBV12-3/TRBV12-4
CASSLILAGVDYEQYF,few,TRBJ2-7,TRBV5-6
CATSRARPTGELFF,many,TRBJ2-2,TRBV24-1
CASSLKREGRDTQYF,NA,TRBJ2-3,TRBV5-1
CASSLGTGQGRPNEKLFF,NA,TRBJ1-4,TRBV5-1
CASSIGTGPNTEAFF,NA,TRBJ1-1,TRBV7-3
CASSLTGGTTDTQYF,few,TRBJ2-3,TRBV13
CATSARAGELFF,many,TRBJ2-2,TRBV24-1
CASSFSPGQSRYNEQFF,NA,TRBJ2-1,TRBV12-3/TRBV12-4
CAISQGLTSDEQFF,few,TRBJ2-1,TRBV10-3
CASSLWTARGDEQFF,NA,TRBJ2-1,TRBV12-3/TRBV12-4
CASSGAYTFQETQYF,NA,TRBJ2-5,TRBV2
CAISGGSSSYEQYF,NA,TRBJ2-7,TRBV10-3
CAAKRRASAQRAGELFF,few,TRBJ2-2,TRBV10-3
CASRKGEGEKLFF,many,TRBJ1-4,TRBV2
CASTQWTGNSYEQYF,NA,TRBJ2-7,TRBV6-1
CSARQGNSNQPQHF,few,TRBJ1-5,TRBV20-1
CSARGGRSGANVLTF,NA,TRBJ2-6,TRBV20-1
CASSQAVGDYEQYF,few,TRBJ2-7,TRBV3-1
CASSSIWTSEAYNEQFF,few,TRBJ2-1,TRBV12-3/TRBV12-4
CASSLASGRTYYEQYF,few,TRBJ2-7,TRBV7-9
CASSELLNRETQYF,NA,TRBJ2-5,TRBV10-2
CASSSRGRASYEQYF,many,TRBJ2-7,TRBV3-1
CATRPAGQETQYF,NA,TRBJ2-5,TRBV24-1
CASSSLIHTVREGQTDTQYF,few,TRBJ2-3,TRBV12-3/TRBV12-4
CASSLGTVNEQFF,NA,TRBJ2-1,TRBV5-4
CASRERRDYEQYF,once,TRBJ2-7,TRBV2
CASSILAGGPIDGF,NA,TRBJ2-1,TRBV19
CASSSWTSGRGRTGELFF,few,TRBJ2-2,TRBV11-1
CASLQGNEQYF,NA,TRBJ2-7,TRBV6-1
CASSQWSGQGAVGYTF,NA,TRBJ1-2,TRBV16
CASSLQSGSIDEQFF,few,TRBJ2-1,TRBV7-8
CASSLYRVDNEQFF,few,TRBJ2-1,TRBV5-1
CSASGTGGRFYEQYF,many,TRBJ2-7,TRBV29-1
CASGPDRANVGTEAFF,NA,TRBJ1-1,TRBV12-3/TRBV12-4
CSARVLAGELFF,few,TRBJ2-2,TRBV20-1
CASSLQTGVSNTDTQYF,NA,TRBJ2-3,TRBV18
CASSVLGTEANTQYF,few,TRBJ2-3,TRBV9
CASSAGLAATDTQYF,few,TRBJ2-3,TRBV5-1
CASSSGQGGLGTGELFF,few,TRBJ2-2,TRBV7-3
CATNRAGPNTGELFF,NA,TRBJ2-2,TRBV5-1
CASSPGTKTQYF,NA,TRBJ2-5,TRBV7-2